This T cell receptor (beta chain) was recorded in a study of T-cell memory formation after mild COVID-19. TCRdb independently ran MiXCR on the 5' RACE reads; one entry per CDR3 protein. Of tens of thousands of distinct CDR3 sequences in the sample, 10% to 12% were seen once. Study-wide results and caveats: Among clones contracting day 15 to 85, CD4/CD8 was balanced, whereas later expanders leaned CD4+.

V lost 0 bases and J lost 2, with 11 bases in between. CDR3 length: 15 amino acids. The germline V gene has CDR1 SGDLS and CDR2 YYNGEE. A note on this clonotype: Antigen: not known.

This TCR came from a young man who had mild COVID-19 (a few samples of this study predate the infection). Cell type and time point are not known. The chain links TRBV9 to TRBJ2-5, with D hard to call. Input material: PBMCs or a T cell subset sorted from them (not recorded which). The CDR3 coding sequence is TGTGCCAGCAGCGTAGCCTACTCCGTTCAAGAGACCCAGTACTTC. Encoded protein: CASSVAYSVQETQYF.